The 14 T cell receptor beta chains below come from one sample, sequenced in a study of cytomegalovirus exposure and HLA in healthy donors. PCR used 60 Vbeta primers and 13 Jbeta primers. Clones were read by immunoSEQ multiplex PCR, and TCRdb kept only the in-frame ones, dropping some. The table has roughly 200,000 clones, approximately 80% seen once. Sample: PBMCs. The receptors shown here come from a young woman in good health and CMV-seronegative.

V gene TRBV18 combines with J gene TRBJ1-3; 7 bases match TRBD1. V shed 9 bases and J 5 bases; nucleotides not matched to a gene: 16. CDR1 and CDR2 from the germline V gene are KGHSH and LQKENI. This CDR3 region has 16 residues. As DNA, the CDR3 is TGTGCCAGTAACCTTAAACAGGGGAAGAATAGAAACACCATATATTTT. Translation gives CASNLKQGKNRNTIYF.

This clone was found once. The chain is built from TRBV28 and TRBJ2-5; no clear D. V lost 0 bases, J lost 2 bases, and 10 bases lay in between. This CDR3 is built from 15 residues. The germline gives CDR1 MDHEN, CDR2 SYDVKM. CDR3 bases: TGTGCCAGCAGTTTATGGTTGCGAGATCAAGAGACCCAGTACTTC. It codes for CASSLWLRDQETQYF.

The chain is built from TRBV5-5 and TRBJ2-2, with 7 bases aligning to TRBD1. Unmatched junction bases numbered 5, after V lost 0 bases and J lost 3 bases. This CDR3 region has 16 residues. Germline-derived CDR1 and CDR2 are SGHKS and YYEKEE (reference sequence). CDR3 sequence reads: CASSLGGGAYTGELFF. CDR3 DNA sequence: TGTGCCAGCAGCTTGGGAGGGGGCGCTTACACCGGGGAGCTGTTTTTT.

This chain joins TRBV9 and TRBJ2-5; the match to TRBD2 covers 10 bases. The CDR3 extends over 17 amino acids. CDR1 is SGDLS, CDR2 YYNGEE, per germline. With 4 bases clipped from V and 3 bases from J, the junction kept 12 bases outside the gene matches. The CDR3 protein is CASSPPWTSGREETQYF. Written as DNA, the CDR3 is TGTGCCAGCAGCCCCCCCTGGACTAGCGGCCGTGAAGAGACCCAGTACTTC.

This clone turned up a few times. J is TRBJ2-7 and V is TRBV9; 8 bases fit TRBD2. The CDR3 has 16 amino acids. CDR1 SGDLS and CDR2 YYNGEE come from the germline V gene. The V segment lost 0 bases and the J segment 0 bases; nucleotides outside the gene matches: 5. CDR3 coding DNA: TGTGCCAGCAGCGTAGGGGGTAGCGGGGCCTCCTACGAGCAGTACTTC. This sequence encodes CASSVGGSGASYEQYF.

As to this clone: A read error may produce the germline difference seen at one junction end. The gene calls are TRBV6-5 and TRBJ2-3; unclear D gene. CDR1 and CDR2 (germline): MNHEY, SVGAGI. The CDR3 spans 12 residues. The CDR3 bases are TGTGCCAGCAGTGAATGGCCTCGGGTCTGGGATTTT. This codes for CASSEWPRVWDF.

This sequence joins TRBV10-3 and TRBJ2-1, with 12 bases that match TRBD1. CDR1 and CDR2 from the germline V gene are ENHRY and SYGVKD. Trimming cost V 4 bases and J 4 bases; bases outside gene matches: 14. The CDR3 extends over 19 amino acids. CDR3 in amino acids: CAISGGTGGALGVYNEQFF. For the CDR3, the DNA is TGTGCCATCAGTGGAGGGACAGGGGGCGCCTTGGGGGTTTACAATGAGCAGTTCTTC.

The gene calls are TRBV5-1 and TRBJ2-5; TRBD2 matches 7 bases. The germline V gene has CDR1 SGHRS and CDR2 YFSETQ. J was trimmed by 5 bases and V by 4 bases; bases with no gene match: 5. The CDR3 loop spans 13 amino acids. The CDR3 coding sequence is TGCGCCAGCAGCCTCGGACTAGGGGAGACCCAGTACTTC. Translating gives CASSLGLGETQYF.

This chain links TRBV19 with TRBJ1-1, with D possibly being TRBD1 (5 bases). There are 11 residues in the CDR3. Looked up from germline, CDR1 is LNHDA and CDR2 is SQIVND (reference sequence). Trimming shortened V by 8 bases and J by 5 bases, and 9 bases separated the two germline ends. CDR3 sequence reads: CASLRGTEAFF. CDR3 bases: TGTGCCAGTTTAAGGGGAACTGAAGCTTTCTTT. The whole variable domain, filled in from reference TRBV19 and TRBJ1-1, reads DGGITQSPKYLFRKEGQNVTLSCEQNLNHDAMYWYRQDPGQGLRLIYYSQIVNDFQKGDIAEGYSVSREKKESFPLTVTSAQKNPTAFYLCASLRGTEAFFGQGTRLTVV.

The chain couples TRBV11-2 to TRBJ2-4; D is possibly TRBD2 (6 bases). V was pared by 4 bases and J by 4 bases, with 14 bases between. The CDR3 loop spans 15 amino acids. Germline CDR1 and CDR2: SGHAT and FQNNGV. In nucleotides, the CDR3 is TGTGCCAGCAGCTGGGGATTGGGGGGAAAAAACATTCAGTACTTC. It translates to CASSWGLGGKNIQYF.

Regarding this clone: Other DNA sequences from this sample encode an identical CDR3 as well. The V and J genes are TRBV6-1 and TRBJ1-5; no firm D call. This CDR3 has 15 amino acids. From germline, CDR1 is MNHNS and CDR2 SASEGT. Trimming removed 0 bases at V and 0 bases at J, with 6 bases between. The CDR3 DNA is TGTGCCAGCAGTGAAGCCGGGGTTAGCAATCAGCCCCAGCATTTT. Protein product: CASSEAGVSNQPQHF.

This chain uses TRBV9 with TRBJ2-5, with D maybe TRBD1 (5 bases). Germline CDR1 is SGDLS and CDR2 is YYNGEE. The CDR3 runs to 14 residues. Trimming stripped 2 bases from V and 5 bases from J, with 13 bases between. In DNA, the CDR3 is TGTGCCAGCAGCGTCACAGGTCAGTGGGAGACCCAGTACTTC. Amino acid sequence: CASSVTGQWETQYF.

The rearrangement uses TRBV5-1 and TRBJ2-5, with 7 bases fitting TRBD1. The J call is in doubt because the DNA end fits TRBJ2-7 better. The germline V gene encodes CDR1 SGHRS and CDR2 YFSETQ. This CDR3 is 13 amino acids long. CDR3 nucleotide sequence: TGCGCCAGCAGCTCCACAGGGGCCGGCGAGCAGTACTTC. Translated: CASSSTGAGEQYF.

The rearrangement links TRBV9 to TRBJ2-3; 8 nucleotides align to TRBD2. From germline, CDR1 is SGDLS and CDR2 YYNGEE. This CDR3 is built from 15 residues. V lost 4 bases, J lost 2 bases, and 6 bases stayed unmatched. The CDR3 coding sequence is TGTGCCAGCAGCCGTAGCGGGGCCTTCACAGATACGCAGTATTTT. Translation gives CASSRSGAFTDTQYF.